This T cell receptor beta chain appears in the sequencing data of a study of blood T cell repertoires in COVID-19. Study-wide context: The United States, Italy and Spain were the sources of the acute and convalescent COVID-19 samples. The analysed material was cDNA or gDNA that came from T cells, B-cell-depleted T cells, or PBMCs.

V was trimmed by 5 bases and J by 2 bases, leaving 16 bases between them. Germline-derived CDR1 and CDR2 are KGHSH and LQKENI. CDR3 length: 16 residues. Per the study methods: Cell counts per sample came from amplifying reference gene primers. Clones were read by immunoSEQ multiplex PCR, and TCRdb kept only the in-frame ones, dropping some. V and J calls and clone size follow that table, whereas D and trimming were derived from the DNA. The sample has fewer than 450,000 clones; more than 70% are singletons. The chain recombines TRBV18 with TRBJ1-3, with D unresolved. This receptor was identified in a woman aged 50 to 65 with COVID-19, enrolled during active disease. Sequencing was carried out using peripheral blood. The CDR3 loop is CASSSYDTNTGNTIYF. The CDR3 DNA reads as TGTGCCAGCTCATCCTACGACACAAACACTGGAAACACCATATATTTT.